Listed below are T cell receptor beta chains from one sample, sequenced in a study of CD8 T cells in ankylosing spondylitis. TCRdb reprocessed the 5' RACE reads with MiXCR, giving one entry per CDR3 protein. The sample carries 400,000 to 450,000 distinct CDR3 sequences, roughly 18% recorded once. Sequenced input: blood, either unsorted or a sorted T cell fraction (not recorded which). These receptor sequences come from a male donor with ankylosing spondylitis. The CDR3 runs from the conserved cysteine through the conserved F or W. Each record gives: V gene, D gene, J gene, CDR3 protein. The D gene is left open where the match is weak.

>TRBV7-9|NA|TRBJ1-2
CASSGENYGYTF
>TRBV12-3/TRBV12-4|NA|TRBJ2-2
CASSSGTLTGELFF
>TRBV12-5|NA|TRBJ1-1
CASGRAGTNTEAFF
>TRBV5-4|TRBD2|TRBJ2-6
CASSLRAGGSGANVLTF
>TRBV3-1|NA|TRBJ1-6
CASSQTRINSPLHF
>TRBV7-2|NA|TRBJ2-7
CASSLASPYEQYF
>TRBV7-9|NA|TRBJ2-1
CASSLVVARLTEQFF
>TRBV18|TRBD1|TRBJ2-1
CASSSRQGSSYNEQFF
>TRBV25-1|TRBD1|TRBJ2-3
CASSGDSLSGNTQYF
>TRBV6-1|NA|TRBJ1-6
CASRASGNTALHF
>TRBV30|NA|TRBJ2-7
CAWSVSREQYF
>TRBV5-1|NA|TRBJ2-2
CASSQEGGTGELFF
>TRBV20-1|TRBD1|TRBJ2-7
CSARDPPGQGHYEQYF
>TRBV20-1|TRBD1|TRBJ1-1
CSARGQGGTTEAFF
>TRBV6-1|NA|TRBJ2-3
CASSEVRADTQYF
>TRBV7-8|NA|TRBJ1-1
CASSLGGSQAFF
>TRBV15|TRBD1|TRBJ2-3
CATSRAGQAWGDTQYF
>TRBV6-1|NA|TRBJ1-5
CASRGRVSNQPQHF
>TRBV25-1|NA|TRBJ2-2
CASSETGYGELFF
>TRBV5-1|NA|TRBJ1-2
CASSLYGGDGYTF
>TRBV6-6|NA|TRBJ1-2
CASNQDFVYGYTF
>TRBV5-1|NA|TRBJ2-1
CASSPDSSYNEQFF
>TRBV6-2/TRBV6-3|TRBD1|TRBJ2-3
CASSDRDRASTDTQYF
>TRBV6-6|NA|TRBJ1-4
CAGGGRDNEKLFF
>TRBV5-1|NA|TRBJ1-6
CASSFLGVSESPLHF
>TRBV29-1|TRBD1|TRBJ2-3
CSANRGTGADTQYF
>TRBV7-9|TRBD2|TRBJ2-3
CASRPGRGDTQYF
>TRBV3-1|TRBD2|TRBJ2-5
CASSTSPGTSVQTQYF
>TRBV12-3/TRBV12-4|NA|TRBJ1-5
CASSPRGSGQPQHF
>TRBV2|NA|TRBJ1-6
CASAPRVRDNSPLHF
>TRBV20-1|TRBD1|TRBJ1-3
CSARVQGAPGTIYF
>TRBV12-3/TRBV12-4|TRBD2|TRBJ2-1
CASRPGTSSYNEQFF
>TRBV12-3/TRBV12-4|TRBD1|TRBJ2-5
CASSSTGTGSGNYQETQYF
>TRBV20-1|NA|TRBJ1-1
CSASHLTVNTEAFF
>TRBV9|TRBD2|TRBJ2-1
CASSEAGGGYYNEQFF
>TRBV4-1|TRBD1|TRBJ1-6
CASSHPKGQGANSPLHF
>TRBV6-1|NA|TRBJ1-5
CASRESQGGVQPQHF
>TRBV12-3/TRBV12-4|NA|TRBJ2-7
CASSVGTRGVYEQYF
>TRBV3-1|TRBD1|TRBJ2-2
CASSYDRAIGELFF
>TRBV20-1|NA|TRBJ2-3
CSARKVTVYTDTQYF
>TRBV12-3/TRBV12-4|TRBD2|TRBJ2-2
CASSPLAGYTGELFF
>TRBV12-3/TRBV12-4|TRBD1|TRBJ2-7
CASSPDRAGTYEQYF
>TRBV10-3|TRBD2|TRBJ2-7
CAISRLAGEYEQYF
>TRBV19|NA|TRBJ2-6
CASSFEGYSGANVLTF
>TRBV24-1|NA|TRBJ2-2
CATRGSNTGELFF
>TRBV12-3/TRBV12-4|TRBD1|TRBJ1-4
CASREQGIGNEKLFF
>TRBV12-3/TRBV12-4|NA|TRBJ1-3
CASILRRDSGNTIYF
>TRBV6-5|NA|TRBJ1-4
CASSYRAATNEKLFF
>TRBV7-2|NA|TRBJ1-6
CASSTVYNSPLHF
>TRBV12-3/TRBV12-4|TRBD1|TRBJ1-6
CASSFLTGFDSPLHF
>TRBV6-2/TRBV6-3|TRBD1|TRBJ1-2
CASIPDREGYGYTF
>TRBV15|NA|TRBJ1-3
CATSRRANSGNTIYF
>TRBV29-1|NA|TRBJ1-2
CSVATGRYGYTF
>TRBV5-1|NA|TRBJ1-4
CASSLVSSNEKLFF
>TRBV4-3|NA|TRBJ2-5
CASSQNYGSSGETQYF
>TRBV15|NA|TRBJ2-7
CATSRDRVTVYEQYF
>TRBV27|TRBD1|TRBJ1-1
CASNEAGGRTEAFF
>TRBV7-9|NA|TRBJ1-2
CASSPEKLLKHGYTF
>TRBV7-3|TRBD2|TRBJ2-2
CASSLAGGPVAGELFF